The subject of this entry is one TCR beta chain. Its antigen is undetermined. Assay: immunoSEQ multiplex PCR; the TCRdb copy retains only in-frame clones and omits some. This table has fewer than 100,000 clones, 90% appearing once. The data belong to a study of T cell responses to AZD1222 COVID-19 vaccine. Study-wide results and limits: White British donors predominated, females outnumbered males, and clonal diversity was possibly underestimated.

The clonotype originates from an adult in good health. The sequences come from peripheral blood, collected on day 0 of AZD1222 vaccination.

CDR3 sequence (DNA): TGTGCCAGCAGTTCGGTTCGCCCCCCCAATGAGCAGTTCTTC. As protein: CASSSVRPPNEQFF. The chain couples TRBV6-5 to TRBJ2-1; D ambiguous. The length of the CDR3 is 14 residues. V was clipped by 4 bases and J by 6 bases, with 13 bases between them. CDR1 and CDR2 from the germline V gene are MNHEY and SVGAGI.